These 2 T cell receptor beta chains were all obtained from the same sample, sequenced in a study of blood T cell repertoires in COVID-19 (TCRdb year 2020). The method behind the library was the immunoSEQ multiplex PCR assay. TCRdb stores this immuneACCESS table with in-frame sequences only. Part of the clones is absent; in the studies checked, under half of the shortfall reflects unresolved V genes, and no reason is known for the rest. Recorded for this sample are fewer than 350,000 clones; around 90% of them occurred a single time. The ten largest clones add up to approximately 7.5% of the sample. Sequencing used peripheral blood. The receptor set was obtained from a young woman with COVID-19, enrolled during active disease.

The chain uses TRBV10-3 and TRBJ1-6, with TRBD1 matching 9 bases. The CDR3 loop spans 13 amino acids. The V segment lost 9 bases and the J segment 9 bases; nucleotides outside the gene matches: 6. In germline, CDR1 is ENHRY, CDR2 SYGVKD. CDR3 nucleotides: TGTGCCATTTCCGGGACAGGGAGTTCACCCCTCCACTTT. This sequence encodes CAISGTGSSPLHF.

This sequence joins TRBV15 and TRBJ1-4; TRBD1 agrees at 7 bases. The V gene end was trimmed by 5 bases and the J gene end by 7 bases; junction bases not matched to a gene: 10. Germline V lookup: CDR1 LNHNV, CDR2 YYDKDF (reference sequence). The CDR3 extends over 15 amino acids. CDR3 in DNA: TGTGCCACCAGCGCCCGACAGGGAGTCATTGAAAAACTGTTTTTT. This encodes CATSARQGVIEKLFF.